The 26 T cell receptor beta chains reported below all come from one sample, sequenced in a study of early T cells in non-severe SARS-CoV-2 infection. TCRdb reprocessed the 5' RACE reads via MiXCR and lists one record per CDR3 protein. Of approximately 64,000 distinct CDR3 sequences listed, more than 15% are singletons. The sample consisted of whole blood, taken at baseline. These TCRs come from an adult who was a healthcare worker with PCR-confirmed SARS-CoV-2 infection or an uninfected control (not recorded which).

V gene TRBV7-6 combines with J gene TRBJ2-3; TRBD2 matches 7 bases. Germline CDR1 is SGHVS and CDR2 is FNYEAQ. V was clipped by 3 bases and J by 1 base; unmatched bases: 7. The CDR3 is 16 residues long. CDR3 sequence (DNA): TGTGCCAGCAGCTTTATGGCCCTAGCGGGCACAGATACGCAGTATTTT. This translates into CASSFMALAGTDTQYF. Based on the CDR3 plus reference TRBV7-6 and TRBJ2-3, the full variable domain is GAGVSQSPRYKVTKRGQDVALRCDPISGHVSLYWYRQALGQGPEFLTYFNYEAQQDKSGLPNDRFSAERPEGSISTLTIQRTEQRDSAMYRCASSFMALAGTDTQYFGPGTRLTVL.

In its sample, this clonotype was seen many times. This sequence joins TRBV7-9 and TRBJ1-4; possibly TRBD1 for D (6 bases). The V gene's germline CDR1 is SEHNR and CDR2 FQNEAQ (reference sequence). This CDR3 has 15 amino acids. V lost 5 bases and J 8 bases, leaving 18 bases between the germline ends. The CDR3 protein is CASSATGSQGEKLFF. CDR3 bases: TGTGCCAGCAGCGCGACAGGCAGCCAGGGAGAAAAACTGTTTTTT.

This clonotype was counted ten times or more. The chain employs TRBV6-6 and TRBJ1-3; D gene ambiguous. V lost 2 bases and J lost 4, with 12 bases in between. The germline CDR1 and CDR2 sequences are MNHNY and SVGAGI (reference sequence). This CDR3 is built from 15 residues. The CDR3 bases are TGTGCCAGCAGTTACCTAGGACTTCCCGGAAACACCATATATTTT. The encoded protein is CASSYLGLPGNTIYF.

The chain uses TRBV2 and TRBJ1-5; 12 bases are a match to TRBD1. The CDR3 runs 15 residues. Germline V gene sequence: CDR1 SNHLY, CDR2 FYNNEI. The trim removed 6 bases at V and 5 bases at J, leaving 5 bases unmatched. The CDR3 loop is CASSLRDRGHQPQHF. CDR3 nucleotide sequence: TGTGCCAGCAGCCTCCGGGACAGGGGGCATCAGCCCCAGCATTTT. The whole variable domain, filled in from reference TRBV2 and TRBJ1-5, reads EPEVTQTPSHQVTQMGQEVILRCVPISNHLYFYWYRQILGQKVEFLVSFYNNEISEKSEIFDDQFSVERPDGSNFTLKIRSTKLEDSAMYFCASSLRDRGHQPQHFGDGTRLSIL.

This clonotype has just a few counts. The chain uses TRBV28 and TRBJ1-1; D uncertain. The CDR3 sequence is 13 residues long. Trimming stripped 4 bases from V and 4 bases from J, with 10 bases between. From germline, CDR1 is MDHEN and CDR2 SYDVKM. Written as DNA, the CDR3 is TGTGCCAGCAGTTATGGCGGCACCACTGAAGCTTTCTTT. As protein: CASSYGGTTEAFF.

This clonotype was recorded a few times. The genes are TRBV3-1 and TRBJ2-1; 8 bases agree with TRBD2. Germline CDR1 reads LGHDT; CDR2 reads YNNKEL (reference sequence). V was clipped by 4 bases and J by 5 bases; unmatched bases: 1. The CDR3 runs to 13 residues. In nucleotides, the CDR3 is TGTGCCAGCAGCCCGGGACTAGACAATGAGCAGTTCTTC. Its translation is CASSPGLDNEQFF.

This clonotype was recorded a few times. The chain links TRBV6-1 to TRBJ1-5; 10 bases agree with TRBD1. This CDR3 comprises 14 residues. Germline V gene lookup returns CDR1 MNHNS and CDR2 SASEGT. The V and J ends lost 6 bases and 2 bases, in that order; junction bases with no gene match: 1. The CDR3 sequence is CASRGQGGNQPQHF. CDR3 sequence (DNA): TGTGCCAGCAGAGGACAGGGGGGCAATCAGCCCCAGCATTTT.

This clonotype was detected ten times or more. The genes are TRBV5-6 and TRBJ1-4; D gene unclear. CDR3 length equals 13 residues. In germline, CDR1 is SGHDT, CDR2 YYEEEE. V was trimmed by 3 bases and J by 8 bases, leaving 11 bases between them. CDR3 DNA: TGTGCCAGCAGCTCCAGACCAAAGGAAAAACTGTTTTTT. Translated, it gives CASSSRPKEKLFF.

Many counts were recorded for this clonotype. The CDR3 bases are TGTGCCAGCTCACCATCGGGCACCACAGATACGCAGTATTTT. Amino acids: CASSPSGTTDTQYF. The rearrangement uses TRBV18 and TRBJ2-3; D ambiguous. This CDR3 spans 14 amino acids. Trimming took off 2 bases at V and 2 bases at J, with 8 bases between the two ends. Germline V gene data show CDR1 as KGHSH and CDR2 as LQKENI.

The V and J genes are TRBV3-1 and TRBJ1-1, with TRBD1 as a possible D gene (5 bases). The CDR3 is made up of 19 amino acids. Germline CDR1 is LGHDT and CDR2 is YNNKEL (reference sequence). V shed 4 bases and J shed 1 base, with 25 bases lying between them. CDR3 nucleotides: TGTGCCAGCAGCCCCGGCCCAGGGCAGGCCAAAGAACGGAACACTGAAGCTTTCTTT. Protein sequence: CASSPGPGQAKERNTEAFF.

This clonotype was recorded many times. The chain is built from TRBV5-6 and TRBJ2-7, with TRBD2 matching 10 bases. The trim removed 1 base at V and 0 bases at J, leaving 4 bases unmatched. Germline V gives CDR1 SGHDT, CDR2 YYEEEE. The CDR3 has 16 residues. CDR3 residues: CASSLKWTSGSYEQYF. Here the CDR3 DNA reads TGTGCCAGCAGCTTGAAGTGGACTAGCGGCTCCTACGAGCAGTACTTC. Drawing the rest from reference TRBV5-6 and TRBJ2-7, the complete variable domain is DAGVTQSPTHLIKTRGQQVTLRCSPKSGHDTVSWYQQALGQGPQFIFQYYEEEERQRGNFPDRFSGHQFPNYSSELNVNALLLGDSALYLCASSLKWTSGSYEQYFGPGTRLTVT.

The chain has TRBV6-5 and TRBJ2-3; D perhaps matches TRBD1 (5 bases). V was pared by 2 bases and J by 2 bases, with 8 bases between. CDR1 and CDR2 from the germline V gene are MNHEY and SVGAGI. This CDR3 is 14 amino acids long. CDR3 sequence (DNA): TGTGCCAGCAGTTACGGGGCAGCCACAGATACGCAGTATTTT. It specifies CASSYGAATDTQYF.

There are a few counts of this clonotype. V gene TRBV4-1 combines with J gene TRBJ2-5; 9 positions match TRBD2. The CDR3 length is 16 residues. Trimming took 3 bases from V and 3 from J; bases not matched to a gene: 8. Germline CDR1 is MGHRA and CDR2 is YSYEKL. The CDR3 loop reads CASSHISGGDKETQYF. The CDR3 bases are TGCGCCAGCAGCCACATTAGCGGGGGAGATAAAGAGACCCAGTACTTC.

The V call is TRBV12-3 or TRBV12-4, the J call TRBJ2-2; D remains unclear. V shed 3 bases and J shed 1 base, with 9 bases lying between them. The CDR3 is 15 residues long. CDR3 sequence: CASSLNGLNTGELFF. DNA of the CDR3: TGTGCCAGCAGTTTGAATGGGCTGAACACCGGGGAGCTGTTTTTT.

This sequence joins TRBV27 and TRBJ1-1; the D gene is possibly TRBD1 (5 bases). The V end lost 2 bases, the J end lost 0 bases, and 10 bases lay between the germline ends. This CDR3 has 15 residues. Germline CDR1 and CDR2: MNHEY and SMNVEV (reference sequence). CDR3 amino acids: CASSLGGFVNTEAFF. The CDR3 DNA reads as TGTGCCAGCAGTTTAGGGGGGTTCGTGAACACTGAAGCTTTCTTT.

J is TRBJ2-4 and V is TRBV6-1; no reliable D call. The germline gives CDR1 MNHNS, CDR2 SASEGT. The CDR3 is 14 amino acids. The V end lost 0 bases, the J end lost 6 bases, and 9 bases lay between the germline ends. CDR3 sequence (DNA): TGTGCCAGCAGTGAAGCGGGAACCCTAAACATTCAGTACTTC. It encodes CASSEAGTLNIQYF.

The genes are TRBV7-2 and TRBJ2-1, with TRBD2 matching 10 bases. The germline V gene encodes CDR1 SGHTA and CDR2 FQGNSA. Trimming removed 1 base from V and 10 bases from J; junction bases left unmatched: 4. The CDR3 covers 14 residues. The CDR3 nucleotides are TGTGCCAGCAGCTTAGAAGGGACTAGCGCCGAGCAGTTCTTC. It translates to CASSLEGTSAEQFF.

This clonotype was detected only a few times. This chain uses TRBV5-5 with TRBJ1-5; 10 bases are shared with TRBD1. CDR3 length equals 16 residues. Germline trimming cut 1 base from V and 5 bases from J; bases unmatched to any gene: 6. Looked up from germline, CDR1 is SGHKS and CDR2 is YYEKEE (reference sequence). The DNA for the CDR3 is TGTGCCAGCAGCTTGCGGGACAGGGGAAGTGATCAGCCCCAGCATTTT. It codes for CASSLRDRGSDQPQHF.

This clonotype was counted a few times. The chain couples TRBV18 to TRBJ1-3; 9 bases are shared with TRBD1. Trimming removed 3 bases from V and 0 bases from J; junction bases left unmatched: 3. The CDR3 covers 16 residues. The V gene's germline CDR1 is KGHSH and CDR2 LQKENI. This chain's CDR3 is CASSPGQGGSGNTIYF. The DNA for the CDR3 is TGTGCCAGCTCACCGGGACAGGGAGGCTCTGGAAACACCATATATTTT.

The chain is built from TRBV19 and TRBJ2-7; 8 bases align to TRBD2. Germline lookup yields CDR1 LNHDA and CDR2 SQIVND (reference sequence). The length of the CDR3 is 15 residues. The junction had 11 bases not matched to a gene; V was cut back by 4 bases and J by 6 bases. CDR3 in amino acids: CASSNSGRDSGEQYF. The CDR3 nucleotides read TGTGCCAGTAGTAACAGCGGGAGAGACTCCGGCGAGCAGTACTTC. The full variable domain, its missing parts supplied by reference TRBV19 and TRBJ2-7, is DGGITQSPKYLFRKEGQNVTLSCEQNLNHDAMYWYRQDPGQGLRLIYYSQIVNDFQKGDIAEGYSVSREKKESFPLTVTSAQKNPTAFYLCASSNSGRDSGEQYFGPGTRLTVT.

V gene TRBV11-2 combines with J gene TRBJ2-7; 10 nucleotides line up with TRBD2. Germline V lookup: CDR1 SGHAT, CDR2 FQNNGV. The CDR3 spans 19 residues. V was clipped by 5 bases and J by 2 bases; unmatched bases: 18. The CDR3 sequence: CASSLGGTVSGRTTYEQYF. Here the CDR3 DNA reads TGTGCCAGCAGCCTGGGGGGGACAGTTAGCGGGAGGACCACCTACGAGCAGTACTTC.

The chain joins TRBV7-2 to TRBJ1-1; TRBD1 agrees at 7 bases. Germline CDR1 reads SGHTA; CDR2 reads FQGNSA. This CDR3 spans 15 amino acids. Unmatched junction bases numbered 9, after V lost 4 bases and J lost 4 bases. The CDR3 DNA reads TGTGCCAGCAGCTCAATACAGGGGTTTGGCACTGAAGCTTTCTTT. Protein product: CASSSIQGFGTEAFF.

This clonotype has a handful of counts. The chain has TRBV7-9 and TRBJ2-1; 11 nucleotides agree with TRBD2. The CDR3 has 18 amino acids. In germline, CDR1 is SEHNR, CDR2 FQNEAQ (reference sequence). Trimming at V came to 1 base and at J to 5 bases, leaving 10 bases not matched to a gene. CDR3: CASSLDLAGGSPDNEQFF. The CDR3, as DNA: TGTGCCAGCAGCTTAGACCTAGCGGGAGGATCCCCCGACAATGAGCAGTTCTTC. Looking up the rest from reference TRBV7-9 and TRBJ2-1 gives the full variable domain: DTGVSQNPRHKITKRGQNVTFRCDPISEHNRLYWYRQTLGQGPEFLTYFQNEAQLEKSRLLSDRFSAERPKGSFSTLEIQRTEQGDSAMYLCASSLDLAGGSPDNEQFFGPGTRLTVL.

This clonotype was observed a handful of times. This chain uses TRBV6-1 with TRBJ2-1, with 10 bases fitting TRBD2. Germline V gene lookup returns CDR1 MNHNS and CDR2 SASEGT. The CDR3 sequence is 14 residues long. The trim removed 7 bases at V and 6 bases at J, leaving 6 bases unmatched. CDR3 DNA: TGTGCCAGCACCAAACTAGCGGGGAGCAATGAGCAGTTCTTC. This encodes CASTKLAGSNEQFF.

The genes are TRBV28 and TRBJ2-7, with TRBD1 matching over 8 bases. Germline V gives CDR1 MDHEN, CDR2 SYDVKM. V lost 6 bases to trimming and J lost 2 bases; unmatched junction nucleotides: 6. This CDR3 has 14 residues. CDR3 sequence reads: CASSPGGSTYEQYF. CDR3 DNA sequence: TGTGCCAGCAGCCCAGGGGGCTCTACCTACGAGCAGTACTTC.

This clonotype was counted ten times or more. The chain links TRBV12-3 or TRBV12-4 to TRBJ2-7, with 7 bases aligning to TRBD2. V was clipped by 6 bases and J by 2 bases; unmatched bases: 13. CDR3 length: 16 residues. CDR3 coding DNA: TGTGCCAGCAGCCCCCATGCGGGAGCCGTCGCCTACGAGCAGTACTTC. Translating gives CASSPHAGAVAYEQYF.